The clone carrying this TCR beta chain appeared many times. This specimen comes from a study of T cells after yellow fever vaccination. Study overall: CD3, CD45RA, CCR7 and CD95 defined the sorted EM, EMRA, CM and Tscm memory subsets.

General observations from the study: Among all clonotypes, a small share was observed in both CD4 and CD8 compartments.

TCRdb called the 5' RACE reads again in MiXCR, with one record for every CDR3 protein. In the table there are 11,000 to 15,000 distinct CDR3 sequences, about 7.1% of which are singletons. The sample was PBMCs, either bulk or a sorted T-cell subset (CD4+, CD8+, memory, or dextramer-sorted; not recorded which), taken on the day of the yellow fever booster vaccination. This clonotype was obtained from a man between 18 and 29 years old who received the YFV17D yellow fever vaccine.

DNA of the CDR3: TGTGCCAGCTCACAAACGACCGGGACAGGGGGAGAGCCCCAGCATTTT. It codes for CASSQTTGTGGEPQHF. The rearrangement links TRBV18 to TRBJ1-5, with 11 positions matching TRBD1. CDR1 and CDR2 from the germline V gene are KGHSH and LQKENI. The V and J ends lost 4 bases and 8 bases, in that order; junction bases with no gene match: 10. The CDR3 is 16 residues long.